This paragraph reports one T cell receptor (beta chain). Original handling: Reference gene primer amplification gave nucleated cell count estimates. Here immunoSEQ multiplex PCR was the method, and the copy in TCRdb shows in-frame clones only, minus some. D and trimming come from the DNA, and the V and J calls and clone size come from that table. The table shows about 150,000 clones, with more than 75% occurring only once. These data belong to a study of blood T cell repertoires in COVID-19. Looking at the study overall: Donors in the United States, Italy and Spain gave samples during acute or convalescent COVID-19. PBMCs, B-cell-depleted T cells, or T cells were the source of the cDNA or gDNA that made up the material.

Germline V gene sequence: CDR1 SGHRS, CDR2 YFSETQ. Unmatched junction bases numbered 12, after V lost 3 bases and J lost 8 bases. The CDR3 extends over 15 amino acids. The chain links TRBV5-1 to TRBJ2-5, with TRBD2 identical over 8 bases. The sample taken for sequencing was peripheral blood. The source is a woman aged 55-69 years with COVID-19, enrolled during active disease. CDR3 sequence reads: CASSSSFSGTATQYF. The CDR3 coding sequence is TGCGCCAGCAGCTCCTCCTTTAGCGGGACTGCAACCCAGTACTTC.